Each of the 17 T cell receptor beta chains below was sequenced from the same sample in a study of PD-1 blockade in classical Hodgkin lymphoma. Profiling relied on immunoSEQ multiplex PCR, and the TCRdb table lists in-frame clones only, not all of them. Among under 35,000 clones listed, roughly nine tenths were seen once. Time point reported: newly diagnosed, previously untreated cHL patient sample. Using magnetic negative selection, the CD4+ T cells were separated out of thawed PBMCs. The specimen was CD4+ T cells from blood. The origin of the receptors is a human donor with classical Hodgkin lymphoma.

This sequence joins TRBV9 and TRBJ2-3; tentatively, D is TRBD2 (5 bases). The V and J ends lost 9 bases and 5 bases respectively, with 16 bases between them. There are 13 residues in the CDR3. Germline assignment: CDR1 SGDLS and CDR2 YYNGEE. The CDR3 bases are TGTGCCACCTCCTGGGGAGTTGAAGATACGCAGTATTTT. Protein sequence: CATSWGVEDTQYF. The full variable domain, completed using reference TRBV9 and TRBJ2-3, is DSGVTQTPKHLITATGQRVTLRCSPRSGDLSVYWYQQSLDQGLQFLIQYYNGEERAKGNILERFSAQQFPDLHSELNLSSLELGDSALYFCATSWGVEDTQYFGPGTRLTVL.

CDR3 DNA sequence: TGTGCCAGTAGGTATACCGGGACAGGGGCGGACGAGCAGTACTTC. Amino acid sequence: CASRYTGTGADEQYF. This chain joins TRBV19 and TRBJ2-7; TRBD1 aligns across 10 bases. The CDR3 sequence is 15 residues long. Germline V gene data show CDR1 as LNHDA and CDR2 as SQIVND (reference sequence). Germline trimming cut 6 bases from V and 5 bases from J; bases unmatched to any gene: 10.

This chain connects TRBV9 to TRBJ2-1; 10 bases map to TRBD2. This CDR3 comprises 15 residues. J lost 6 bases, V lost 4 bases, and 7 bases had no gene match. Germline assignment: CDR1 SGDLS and CDR2 YYNGEE. Written as DNA, the CDR3 is TGTGCCAGCAGCCCGGCCCTAGCGGGGGTCAATGAGCAGTTCTTC. It is translated as CASSPALAGVNEQFF.

J is TRBJ2-1 and V is TRBV7-8; no firm D call. Germline CDR1 SGHVS, CDR2 FQNEAQ. CDR3 length: 15 residues. Between the trimmed V and J ends, which lost 3 bases and 8 bases, there was a span of 17 bases. CDR3 in amino acids: CASSFTGVGYDEQFF. The CDR3 DNA reads TGTGCCAGCAGCTTTACTGGGGTTGGGTACGATGAGCAGTTCTTC. Complete variable domain (other parts from reference TRBV7-8 and TRBJ2-1): GAGVSQSPRYKVAKRGQDVALRCDPISGHVSLFWYQQALGQGPEFLTYFQNEAQLDKSGLPSDRFFAERPEGSVSTLKIQRTQQEDSAVYLCASSFTGVGYDEQFFGPGTRLTVL.

This sequence joins TRBV11-2 and TRBJ2-7; the D is unclear. Trimming took off 1 base at V and 6 bases at J, with 13 bases between the two ends. Germline lookup yields CDR1 SGHAT and CDR2 FQNNGV. CDR3 length: 14 residues. The CDR3 region is CASSLVTAKTEQYF. The CDR3 DNA is TGTGCCAGCAGCTTAGTGACGGCCAAGACCGAGCAGTACTTC.

The CDR3 sequence: CASSDQGATEKLFF. In DNA, the CDR3 is TGTGCCAGCAGTGATCAGGGGGCGACAGAAAAACTGTTTTTT. This sequence joins TRBV2 and TRBJ1-4; 8 bases map to TRBD1. The CDR3 covers 14 residues. Germline CDR1 SNHLY, CDR2 FYNNEI. Trimming removed 3 bases from V and 8 bases from J; junction bases left unmatched: 5.

V gene TRBV10-3 combines with J gene TRBJ2-5; 7 positions agree with TRBD1. V lost 5 bases and J lost 4; bases outside the gene matches: 4. The CDR3 covers 13 residues. In germline, CDR1 is ENHRY, CDR2 SYGVKD. The CDR3 loop reads CAISLRQGETQYF. In nucleotides, the CDR3 is TGTGCCATCAGTCTCAGACAGGGAGAGACCCAGTACTTC.

This rearrangement joins TRBV7-3 to TRBJ1-1; tentative D call: TRBD1 (6 bases). This CDR3 region has 13 residues. CDR1 is SGHTA and CDR2 is FQGTGA in the germline V gene. V was pared by 5 bases and J by 2 bases, with 9 bases between. CDR3 nucleotide sequence: TGTGCCAGCAGCCTACAGGGTAACACTGAAGCTTTCTTT. It translates to CASSLQGNTEAFF. The full variable domain, rest sourced from reference TRBV7-3 and TRBJ1-1, is GAGVSQTPSNKVTEKGKYVELRCDPISGHTALYWYRQSLGQGPEFLIYFQGTGAADDSGLPNDRFFAVRPEGSVSTLKIQRTERGDSAVYLCASSLQGNTEAFFGQGTRLTVV.

The chain combines TRBV6-5 with TRBJ2-6, with a weak D call TRBD2 (6 bases). The V end lost 2 bases, the J end lost 3 bases, and 8 bases lay between the germline ends. CDR3 size: 15 residues. Germline V gene lookup returns CDR1 MNHEY and CDR2 SVGAGI. CDR3 region: CASSYGGFGANVLTF. The CDR3 DNA follows: TGTGCCAGCAGTTACGGAGGGTTTGGGGCCAACGTCCTGACTTTC.

The chain has TRBV5-1 and TRBJ2-3, with D possibly being TRBD1 (6 bases). This CDR3 region has 14 residues. V lost 4 bases and J 2 bases, leaving 11 bases between the germline ends. Germline CDR1 is SGHRS and CDR2 is YFSETQ. This CDR3 is CASSTAGDTDTQYF. CDR3 bases: TGCGCCAGCAGCACGGCAGGGGACACAGATACGCAGTATTTT.

The rearrangement joins TRBV5-1 to TRBJ2-7, with D unclear. The length of the CDR3 is 13 residues. Germline V gene sequence: CDR1 SGHRS, CDR2 YFSETQ. The ends were cut back, 0 bases at V and 6 bases at J, with 10 bases in the middle. The CDR3 nucleotides are TGCGCCAGCAGCTTGGTCCAGGATTTCGAGCAGTACTTC. It translates to CASSLVQDFEQYF.

The chain employs TRBV5-1 and TRBJ2-1; TRBD1 aligns across 7 bases. V gave up 3 bases and J gave up 4 bases; unmatched junction bases: 7. Germline CDR1 SGHRS, CDR2 YFSETQ. The length of the CDR3 is 15 residues. The CDR3: CASSWTGSSYNEQFF. The CDR3 DNA reads as TGCGCCAGCAGCTGGACAGGTTCATCTTACAATGAGCAGTTCTTC.

This clone was counted a single time. CDR3 nucleotide sequence: TGTGCCAGCAGCTTAGCCCCATGGACAGGGGGCGGGGGCGAGCAGTACTTC. Its protein product is CASSLAPWTGGGGEQYF. J is TRBJ2-7 and V is TRBV7-8, with TRBD1 matching over 11 bases. Germline V gene data show CDR1 as SGHVS and CDR2 as FQNEAQ. This CDR3 has 17 amino acids. After removal of 0 bases from V and 6 bases from J, the junction contained 10 bases not matched to a gene.

J is TRBJ1-2 and V is TRBV5-1; D perhaps matches TRBD1 (5 bases). Germline CDR1 is SGHRS and CDR2 is YFSETQ. CDR3 length equals 14 residues. Trimming removed 0 bases from V and 8 bases from J, with 14 bases in between. CDR3 protein: CASSLGPSSGGYTF. The CDR3 bases are TGCGCCAGCAGCTTGGGCCCTAGCTCAGGGGGCTACACCTTC.

The V gene is TRBV9, the J gene TRBJ1-4, with D unresolved. The J call could be wrong; TRBJ2-2 is a better fit for the DNA end. The CDR3 consists of 13 residues. Germline CDR1 SGDLS, CDR2 YYNGEE. The CDR3 region is CASSVDLSGELFF. The CDR3 DNA follows: TGTGCCAGCAGCGTAGATTTGTCGGGGGAGCTGTTTTTT.

This rearrangement joins TRBV5-1 to TRBJ2-1; the match to TRBD1 covers 7 bases. This CDR3 is 14 amino acids long. With V trimmed by 4 bases and J by 4 bases, 5 bases remained unmatched. Per the germline V gene, CDR1 is SGHRS and CDR2 is YFSETQ. This CDR3 is CASSPGQEYNEQFF. CDR3 bases: TGCGCCAGCAGCCCCGGACAGGAATACAATGAGCAGTTCTTC.

The CDR3 region is CASSIDRGNEQFF. CDR3 sequence (DNA): TGTGCCAGTAGTATAGATCGGGGGAATGAGCAGTTCTTC. The chain couples TRBV19 to TRBJ2-1, with D possibly being TRBD2 (6 bases). CDR1 and CDR2 (germline): LNHDA, SQIVND (reference sequence). V dropped 0 bases and J dropped 7 bases, with 7 bases sitting between them. The CDR3 has 13 amino acids.